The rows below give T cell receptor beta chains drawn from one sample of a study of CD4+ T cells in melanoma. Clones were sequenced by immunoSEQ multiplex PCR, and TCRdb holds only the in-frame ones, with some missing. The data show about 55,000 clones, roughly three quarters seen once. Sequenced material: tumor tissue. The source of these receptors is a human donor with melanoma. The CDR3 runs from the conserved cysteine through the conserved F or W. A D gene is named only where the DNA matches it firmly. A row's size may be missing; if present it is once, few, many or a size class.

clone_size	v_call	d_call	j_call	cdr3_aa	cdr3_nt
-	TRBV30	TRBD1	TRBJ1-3	CAWGAGGSGNTIYF	TGTGCCTGGGGCGCAGGGGGATCTGGAAACACCATATATTTT
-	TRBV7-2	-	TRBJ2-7	CASSSGHAVSYEQYF	TGTGCCAGCAGCTCGGGACACGCTGTCTCCTACGAGCAGTACTTC
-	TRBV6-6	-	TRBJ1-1	CASSYSRTENTEAFF	TGTGCCAGCAGTTACTCCCGGACGGAGAACACTGAAGCTTTCTTT
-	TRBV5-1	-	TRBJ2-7	CASSLVGQLGYEQYF	TGCGCCAGCAGCTTGGTAGGACAGTTGGGCTACGAGCAGTACTTC
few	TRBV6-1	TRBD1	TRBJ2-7	CASSGWDSGTVTYEQYF	TGTGCCAGCAGTGGGTGGGATTCCGGGACAGTTACCTACGAGCAGTACTTC
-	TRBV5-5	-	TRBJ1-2	CASSSHGDPRANYGYTF	TGTGCCAGCAGCTCTCATGGGGACCCCAGAGCTAACTATGGCTACACCTTC
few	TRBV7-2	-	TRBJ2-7	CASSLTPGAPYEQYF	TGTGCCAGCAGCTTAACGCCAGGGGCACCCTACGAGCAGTACTTC
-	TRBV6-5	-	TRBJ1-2	CASRAENYGYTF	TGTGCCAGCAGGGCCGAAAACTATGGCTACACCTTC
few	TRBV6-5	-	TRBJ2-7	CASSSGPYEQYF	TGTGCCAGCAGTTCCGGGCCCTACGAGCAGTACTTC
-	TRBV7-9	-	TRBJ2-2	CASSSRAGRTGELFF	TGTGCCAGCAGCTCCCGGGCAGGGCGGACCGGGGAGCTGTTTTTT
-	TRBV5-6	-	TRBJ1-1	CASSLDGRENTEAFF	TGTGCCAGCAGCTTAGACGGCAGGGAGAACACTGAAGCTTTCTTT
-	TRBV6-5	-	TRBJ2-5	CASSYTEETQYF	TGTGCCAGCAGTTACACCGAAGAGACCCAGTACTTC
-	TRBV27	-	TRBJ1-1	CASATHSGIEAFF	TGTGCCAGCGCGACGCATTCAGGAATTGAAGCTTTCTTT
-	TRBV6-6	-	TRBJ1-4	CASSYKTSATNEKLFF	TGTGCCAGCAGTTACAAGACTTCTGCAACTAATGAAAAACTGTTTTTT
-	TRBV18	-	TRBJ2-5	CASSPAEETQYF	TGTGCCAGCTCACCGGCGGAAGAGACCCAGTACTTC
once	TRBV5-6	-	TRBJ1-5	CASSLSSQPQHF	TGTGCCAGCAGCTTGAGTAGTCAGCCCCAGCATTTT
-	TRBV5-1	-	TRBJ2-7	CASSFEGNSYEQYF	TGCGCCAGCAGCTTTGAGGGCAACTCCTACGAGCAGTACTTC
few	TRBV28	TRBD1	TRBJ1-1	CASSYGTGAMNTEAFF	TGTGCCAGCAGTTACGGGACAGGGGCCATGAACACTGAAGCTTTCTTT
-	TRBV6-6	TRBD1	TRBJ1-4	CASSLGQGAGKLFF	TGTGCCAGCAGTTTGGGACAGGGGGCGGGCAAACTGTTTTTT
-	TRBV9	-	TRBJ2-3	CASTPYGGLYTDTQYF	TGTGCCAGCACCCCGTACGGGGGGCTCTACACAGATACGCAGTATTTT
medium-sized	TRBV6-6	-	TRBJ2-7	CASSDSGGYEQYF	TGTGCCAGCAGTGACAGCGGAGGCTACGAGCAGTACTTC
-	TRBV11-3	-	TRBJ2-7	CASSLASNYEQYF	TGTGCCAGCAGCTTGGCCTCAAACTACGAGCAGTACTTC
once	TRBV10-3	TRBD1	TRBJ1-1	CAIRATGTRNTEAFF	TGTGCCATCAGGGCGACAGGGACTCGTAACACTGAAGCTTTCTTT
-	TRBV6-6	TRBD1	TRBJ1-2	CASSYSGQGGGYTF	TGTGCCAGCAGTTACTCTGGACAGGGTGGTGGCTACACCTTC
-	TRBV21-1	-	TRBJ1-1	CASTNYSRAGGTEAFF	TGTGCCAGCACAAACTACTCAAGGGCCGGGGGCACTGAAGCTTTCTTT
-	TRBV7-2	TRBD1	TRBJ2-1	CASSFGQGFDEQFF	TGTGCCAGCAGCTTCGGACAGGGTTTCGATGAGCAGTTCTTC
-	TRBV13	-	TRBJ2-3	CASSLGRETDTQYF	TGTGCCAGCAGCTTAGGGAGAGAGACAGATACGCAGTATTTT
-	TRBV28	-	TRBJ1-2	CASSLFREGYGYTF	TGTGCCAGCAGTTTATTTCGGGAAGGCTATGGCTACACCTTC
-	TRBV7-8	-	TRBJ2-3	CASSSEATQYF	TGTGCCAGCAGCTCAGAAGCTACGCAGTATTTT
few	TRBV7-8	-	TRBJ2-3	CASSLVEDTQYF	TGTGCCAGCAGCTTAGTTGAAGATACGCAGTATTTT
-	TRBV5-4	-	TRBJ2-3	CASSLEGPTDTQYF	TGTGCCAGCAGCTTGGAGGGGCCCACAGATACGCAGTATTTT
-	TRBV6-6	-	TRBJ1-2	CASIGGYGYTF	TGTGCCAGCATCGGGGGCTATGGCTACACCTTC
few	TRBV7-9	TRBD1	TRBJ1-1	CASSLGQGATEAFF	TGTGCCAGCAGCTTAGGACAGGGGGCAACTGAAGCTTTCTTT
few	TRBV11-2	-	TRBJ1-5	CASSLTGSNQPQHF	TGTGCCAGCAGCTTAACAGGTAGCAATCAGCCCCAGCATTTT
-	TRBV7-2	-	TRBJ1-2	CASSLVLGQLNYGYTF	TGTGCCAGCAGCTTAGTACTAGGACAGCTTAACTATGGCTACACCTTC
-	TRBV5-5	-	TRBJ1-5	CASSVQGNLAEPQHF	TGTGCCAGCAGCGTACAGGGAAACCTCGCGGAGCCCCAGCATTTT
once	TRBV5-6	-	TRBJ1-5	CASSLDMSGNQPQHF	TGTGCCAGCAGCTTAGATATGTCAGGCAATCAGCCCCAGCATTTT
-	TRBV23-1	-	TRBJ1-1	CASSQRDGFVNTEAFF	TGCGCCAGCAGTCAACGGGACGGTTTCGTGAACACTGAAGCTTTCTTT
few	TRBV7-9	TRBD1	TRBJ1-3	CASSSRGQDGYTIYF	TGTGCCAGCAGCTCACGGGGACAGGACGGATACACCATATATTTT
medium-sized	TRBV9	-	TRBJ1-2	CASSAFIGANYGYTF	TGTGCCAGCAGCGCGTTTATCGGAGCTAACTATGGCTACACCTTC
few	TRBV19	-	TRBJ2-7	CASSITGTTISYEQYF	TGTGCCAGTAGTATAACCGGGACCACAATCTCCTACGAGCAGTACTTC
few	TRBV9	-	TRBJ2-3	CASSGWGSTDTQYF	TGTGCCAGCAGCGGATGGGGGTCAACAGATACGCAGTATTTT
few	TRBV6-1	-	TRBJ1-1	CASNEGMVYTEAFF	TGTGCCAGCAACGAAGGGATGGTGTACACTGAAGCTTTCTTT
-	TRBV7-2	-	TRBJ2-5	CASSEAGQETQYF	TGTGCCAGCAGCGAGGCAGGGCAAGAGACCCAGTACTTC
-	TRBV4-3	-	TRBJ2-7	CASSLTLSGYEQYF	TGCGCCAGCAGCCTAACGCTATCGGGTTACGAGCAGTACTTC
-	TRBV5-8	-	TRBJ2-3	CASSLAGTDTQYF	TGTGCCAGCAGCTTGGCGGGGACAGATACGCAGTATTTT
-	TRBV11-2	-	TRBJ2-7	CASNPGGSYEQYF	TGTGCCAGCAACCCTGGCGGGTCCTACGAGCAGTACTTC
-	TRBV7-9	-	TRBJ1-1	CASSNHRGGTEAFF	TGTGCCAGCAGCAATCACCGAGGCGGCACTGAAGCTTTCTTT
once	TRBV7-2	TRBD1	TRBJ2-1	CASSFNPGTGGPKFF	TGTGCCAGCAGCTTCAACCCCGGGACAGGGGGCCCCAAGTTCTTC